The 6 T cell receptor beta chains below all came from one sample that was sequenced in a study of T cells in Graves' hyperthyroidism and ophthalmopathy. TCR beta CDR3 regions were amplified from RNA transcripts. The primer set for the first-round RT-PCR of the TCR CDR3 was HTBI. TCRdb reprocessed the multiplex PCR reads via MiXCR and lists one record per CDR3 protein. The sample contains around 520,000 distinct CDR3 sequences, approximately 25% of which appear only once. The sequencing input was blood. The receptor source for this set is a young woman with Graves' ophthalmopathy.

The genes are TRBV5-1 and TRBJ1-1; D possibly corresponds to TRBD1 (5 bases). Trimming pared 10 bases from V and 3 bases from J, leaving 16 bases between. The CDR3 has 13 amino acids. Per germline, CDR1 SGHRS and CDR2 YFSETQ. The chain's CDR3 is CASRGRADTEAFF. CDR3 nucleotides: TGCGCCTCGAGGGGCAGGGCGGACACTGAAGCTTTCTTT.

This clonotype showed up many times. The chain employs TRBV20-1 and TRBJ2-7; the D gene is possibly TRBD2 (5 bases). The length of the CDR3 is 13 residues. V was clipped by 3 bases and J by 0 bases, with 9 bases between them. In germline, CDR1 is DFQATT, CDR2 SNEGSKA (reference sequence). CDR3 sequence (DNA): TGCAGTGCTAGGAGGGCCACCTCCTACGAGCAGTACTTC. The encoded protein is CSARRATSYEQYF.

This clonotype has at least ten counts. This sequence joins TRBV27 and TRBJ1-1; unclear D gene. Germline values: CDR1 MNHEY, CDR2 SMNVEV (reference sequence). The CDR3 sequence is 14 residues long. Trimming cost V 3 bases and J 1 base, with 9 bases left between them. The CDR3 coding sequence is TGTGCCAGCAGTTTCTCCGGAGGGAACACTGAAGCTTTCTTT. Translated, it gives CASSFSGGNTEAFF.

This clonotype has a count of ten or more. The chain couples TRBV20-1 to TRBJ2-1; 7 bases match TRBD1. The germline CDR1 and CDR2 sequences are DFQATT and SNEGSKA (reference sequence). This CDR3 is built from 14 residues. V dropped 5 bases and J dropped 4; count of bases not matched to a gene: 8. CDR3 amino acids: CSADRGLGYNEQFF. The CDR3 DNA reads as TGCAGTGCTGATAGGGGGCTGGGATACAATGAGCAGTTCTTC.

This CDR3 reads CSVGPGQGGTEAFF. The CDR3 region has the DNA TGCAGCGTTGGGCCGGGACAGGGTGGGACTGAAGCTTTCTTT. The rearrangement uses TRBV29-1 and TRBJ1-1, with 9 positions matching TRBD1. Germline assignment: CDR1 SQVTM and CDR2 ANQGSEA. V was clipped by 4 bases and J by 5 bases; unmatched bases: 8. This CDR3 spans 14 amino acids.

This clonotype was observed many times. V and J are TRBV7-9 and TRBJ1-1; D uncertain. Trimming took 1 base from V and 6 from J, leaving 9 bases between them. The CDR3 length is 13 residues. Germline-derived CDR1 and CDR2 are SEHNR and FQNEAQ (reference sequence). The CDR3: CASSLELGAEAFF. The CDR3 DNA follows: TGTGCCAGCAGCTTAGAATTGGGAGCTGAAGCTTTCTTT.